What follows are 27 T cell receptor beta chains derived from one specimen sequenced in a study of blood T cell repertoires in COVID-19. Repertoires were generated with immunoSEQ multiplex PCR, while TCRdb's copy carries only in-frame clones and drops some. This table has roughly 200,000 clones, about 82% appearing once. Material: peripheral blood. The source is a man in his sixties or seventies with active or convalescent COVID-19.

This chain connects TRBV5-4 to TRBJ2-6; weak D call: TRBD1 (5 bases). The CDR3 covers 17 residues. The germline V gene has CDR1 SGHNT and CDR2 YYREEE (reference sequence). Trimming left V 2 bases short and J 3 bases short, with 15 bases between. This CDR3 is CASSFEMQGLGANVLTF. The CDR3, as DNA: TGTGCCAGCAGCTTTGAAATGCAGGGTCTTGGGGCCAACGTCCTGACTTTC.

The V gene is TRBV11-2, the J gene TRBJ1-2; possibly TRBD1 for D (5 bases). The CDR3 has 14 amino acids. Germline V CDR1 and CDR2: SGHAT, FQNNGV. V was pared by 5 bases and J by 4 bases, with 14 bases between. The CDR3 spells CASSRGGMPYGYTF. The CDR3 nucleotides are TGTGCCAGCAGCCGCGGGGGTATGCCCTATGGCTACACCTTC.

CDR3 protein: CASTRLPGNSPLHF. CDR3 coding DNA: TGTGCCAGTACTAGACTACCGGGAAATTCACCCCTCCACTTT. V usage is TRBV2 and J usage is TRBJ1-6; D call uncertain. The germline V and J ends were trimmed by 9 bases and 7 bases, with 16 bases remaining between them. CDR1 and CDR2 (germline): SNHLY, FYNNEI. The length of the CDR3 is 14 residues.

This clone has just one count. The V and J genes are TRBV19 and TRBJ1-2; D possibly corresponds to TRBD1 (5 bases). Germline loops: CDR1 LNHDA, CDR2 SQIVND (reference sequence). The CDR3 length is 13 residues. V dropped 3 bases and J dropped 4 bases, with 9 bases sitting between them. This CDR3 is CASSMGPSYGYTF. As DNA, the CDR3 is TGTGCCAGTAGTATGGGGCCTTCCTATGGCTACACCTTC.

The CDR3 coding sequence is TGTGCCAGCTCACCACCGGGACAGGCCTACGAGCAGTACTTC. Protein product: CASSPPGQAYEQYF. The J gene is TRBJ2-7, the V gene TRBV18; 8 nucleotides match TRBD1. Trimming took 0 bases from V and 2 from J; bases not matched to a gene: 0. The CDR3 sequence is 14 residues long. Germline V gene data show CDR1 as KGHSH and CDR2 as LQKENI.

This clone was detected a few times. The chain carries TRBV29-1 and TRBJ1-1, with TRBD1 identical over 7 bases. Germline CDR1 reads SQVTM; CDR2 reads ANQGSEA. V lost 6 bases and J lost 4; bases outside the gene matches: 14. This CDR3 spans 15 amino acids. CDR3 loop: CSVVPGQWTATEAFF. In nucleotides, the CDR3 is TGCAGCGTCGTCCCGGGACAGTGGACGGCCACTGAAGCTTTCTTT.

The CDR3 bases are TGCGCCAGCAGCTTGGGCAGGATTAACTATGGCTACACCTTC. Encoded protein: CASSLGRINYGYTF. The rearrangement links TRBV5-1 to TRBJ1-2; D remains ambiguous. This CDR3 spans 14 amino acids. Trimming left V 0 bases short and J 1 base short, with 7 bases between. CDR1 and CDR2 (germline): SGHRS, YFSETQ. Full variable domain (remainder filled in from reference TRBV5-1 and TRBJ1-2): KAGVTQTPRYLIKTRGQQVTLSCSPISGHRSVSWYQQTPGQGLQFLFEYFSETQRNKGNFPGRFSGRQFSNSRSEMNVSTLELGDSALYLCASSLGRINYGYTFGSGTRLTVV.

This clone was found a few times. This sequence joins TRBV4-2 and TRBJ2-3; D ambiguous. The CDR3 length is 14 residues. Germline V gene sequence: CDR1 LGHNA, CDR2 YNFKEQ. V lost 0 bases and J 4 bases, leaving 8 bases between the germline ends. The CDR3 spells CASSQERSSDTQYF. CDR3 DNA sequence: TGTGCCAGCAGCCAAGAGAGGTCGTCAGATACGCAGTATTTT.

V is TRBV21-1 and J is TRBJ1-5; TRBD1, the D gene given by the table, was not confirmed from the DNA. TRBV21-1 is shown as a pseudogene. This CDR3 comprises 19 residues. CDR3 protein: CASSKRDRRRTDSNQPQHF. The DNA for the CDR3 is TGTGCCAGCAGCAAAAGGGATAGGCGACGGACAGATAGCAATCAGCCCCAGCATTTT.

The genes are TRBV29-1 and TRBJ2-1; D might be TRBD2 (6 bases). The V gene lost 6 bases and the J gene lost 2 bases, with 14 bases spanning the gap. The length of the CDR3 is 14 residues. The germline V gene has CDR1 SQVTM and CDR2 ANQGSEA. CDR3: CSVRDSVPYNEQFF. CDR3 nucleotide sequence: TGCAGCGTCCGGGACTCTGTTCCCTACAATGAGCAGTTCTTC.

The rearrangement links TRBV13 to TRBJ2-1; no clear D. In germline, CDR1 is PRHDT, CDR2 FYEKMQ (reference sequence). This CDR3 has 14 residues. V lost 1 base to trimming and J lost 3 bases, with 7 bases between them. Here the CDR3 DNA reads TGTGCCAGCAGCTTAGTACTAAACTACAATGAGCAGTTCTTC. Residues: CASSLVLNYNEQFF.

The rearrangement links TRBV10-3 to TRBJ1-5, with D uncertain. Germline values: CDR1 ENHRY, CDR2 SYGVKD. The CDR3 covers 16 residues. V lost 1 base and J 1 base, leaving 11 bases between the germline ends. The CDR3 sequence: CAISELSPGSNQPQHF. CDR3 DNA: TGTGCCATCAGTGAGTTAAGCCCGGGGAGCAATCAGCCCCAGCATTTT.

J is TRBJ2-3 and V is TRBV18; perhaps TRBD2 as D (6 bases). From germline, CDR1 is KGHSH and CDR2 LQKENI. CDR3 length: 18 amino acids. V lost 4 bases and J lost 5, with 25 bases in between. CDR3 loop: CASSQQSLRRAIRDTQYF. The CDR3 DNA sequence: TGTGCCAGCTCACAACAATCTCTACGGAGGGCCATTCGAGATACGCAGTATTTT.

A single count supports this clone. The gene calls are TRBV30 and TRBJ2-2; a possible D gene is TRBD2 (5 bases). V was cut by 3 bases and J by 5 bases, with 13 bases left in between. The length of the CDR3 is 14 residues. The germline V gene encodes CDR1 GTSNPN and CDR2 SVGIG (reference sequence). CDR3 amino acids: CAWRAGPRTGELFF. In DNA, the CDR3 is TGTGCCTGGAGGGCGGGCCCCCGAACCGGGGAGCTGTTTTTT.

The rearrangement links TRBV6-1 to TRBJ2-3; unclear D gene. With 3 bases removed from V and 4 bases from J, the gap between germline ends came to 11 bases. The germline V gene encodes CDR1 MNHNS and CDR2 SASEGT. The CDR3 runs 14 residues. The CDR3 reads CASSDGVAPDTQYF. CDR3 sequence (DNA): TGTGCCAGCAGTGATGGTGTAGCCCCAGATACGCAGTATTTT.

This clone has only a few counts. The rearrangement uses TRBV19 and TRBJ2-5; weak D call: TRBD2 (5 bases). Germline V gene data show CDR1 as LNHDA and CDR2 as SQIVND (reference sequence). Trimming removed 6 bases at V and 0 bases at J, with 23 bases between. This CDR3 is built from 18 residues. The DNA for the CDR3 is TGTGCCAGTAGGAACGACGAGGGCACCTTACTCAACCAAGAGACCCAGTACTTC. Protein sequence: CASRNDEGTLLNQETQYF.

This chain connects TRBV2 to TRBJ2-5; 8 nucleotides align to TRBD1. J gave up 5 bases and V 7 bases, and 15 bases lay outside the gene matches. Germline V gene lookup returns CDR1 SNHLY and CDR2 FYNNEI. This CDR3 region has 16 residues. The CDR3 here is CASIGSGRGQGETQYF. Here the CDR3 DNA reads TGTGCCAGCATCGGGTCGGGCAGGGGGCAAGGGGAGACCCAGTACTTC.

The chain joins TRBV19 to TRBJ1-1; tentative D call: TRBD1 (6 bases). Trimming left V 0 bases short and J 0 bases short, with 11 bases between. The CDR3 has 16 residues. The germline V gene has CDR1 LNHDA and CDR2 SQIVND (reference sequence). CDR3 loop: CASSIDQGIMNTEAFF. CDR3 coding DNA: TGTGCCAGTAGTATAGATCAGGGGATCATGAACACTGAAGCTTTCTTT.

This chain connects TRBV24-1 to TRBJ2-5; D possibly corresponds to TRBD1 (5 bases). Per the germline V gene, CDR1 is KGHDR and CDR2 is SFDVKD. The CDR3 totals 15 residues. Trimming took off 3 bases at V and 1 base at J, with 11 bases between the two ends. This CDR3 is CATSDPRQIQETQYF. CDR3 sequence (DNA): TGTGCCACCAGTGATCCGAGACAGATCCAAGAGACCCAGTACTTC.

This clone was picked up one time. The V gene is TRBV14, the J gene TRBJ2-5; TRBD2 is a possible D gene (5 bases). The germline CDR1 and CDR2 sequences are SGHDN and FVKESK. With 3 bases removed from V and 8 bases from J, the gap between germline ends came to 19 bases. This CDR3 comprises 15 residues. The CDR3 loop reads CASSQVSERAGTQYF. In DNA form, the CDR3 reads TGTGCCAGCAGCCAGGTGTCAGAGAGGGCCGGTACCCAGTACTTC.

This clone was recorded many times. This chain links TRBV7-9 with TRBJ1-3; no firm D call. The CDR3 length is 18 residues. Germline V gene lookup returns CDR1 SEHNR and CDR2 FQNEAQ (reference sequence). Trimming removed 1 base from V and 1 base from J, with 17 bases in between. Here the CDR3 reads CASSLVFLAGESGNTIYF. The DNA of the CDR3 is TGTGCCAGCAGCTTAGTTTTTCTCGCCGGGGAATCTGGAAACACCATATATTTT.

This chain joins TRBV10-3 and TRBJ2-7; 10 nucleotides match TRBD1. J was trimmed by 5 bases and V by 10 bases; bases with no gene match: 11. CDR1 and CDR2 (germline): ENHRY, SYGVKD. The CDR3 length is 14 residues. DNA of the CDR3: TGTGCCACCTACTCCGGGACAGGGGTCGACGAGCAGTACTTC. This sequence encodes CATYSGTGVDEQYF.

The CDR3 loop is CASSLQEGQPQHF. The CDR3 region has the DNA TGTGCCAGCAGTTTACAGGAAGGTCAGCCCCAGCATTTT. The chain has TRBV12-3 or TRBV12-4 and TRBJ1-5; no clear D. The CDR3 sequence is 13 residues long. The germline V and J ends were trimmed by 2 bases and 6 bases, with 8 bases remaining between them.

This chain connects TRBV6-6 to TRBJ2-1; 7 bases are shared with TRBD1. Trimming at V came to 7 bases and at J to 9 bases, leaving 18 bases not matched to a gene. The CDR3 is made up of 16 amino acids. CDR1 is MNHNY, CDR2 SVGAGI, per germline (reference sequence). The CDR3 nucleotides read TGTGCCAGCACCACAGGGGTCACACCAGAGGGGTCTGAGCAGTTCTTC. It yields the protein CASTTGVTPEGSEQFF.

The rearrangement links TRBV4-1 to TRBJ1-2; TRBD1 matches 7 bases. This CDR3 has 16 residues. CDR1 and CDR2 (germline): MGHRA, YSYEKL. Germline trimming cut 1 base from V and 0 bases from J; bases unmatched to any gene: 5. The CDR3 bases are TGCGCCAGCAGCCAAGTTTCGGGACAGACTAACTATGGCTACACCTTC. Protein product: CASSQVSGQTNYGYTF.

This sequence joins TRBV7-9 and TRBJ2-1, with D possibly TRBD1 on 5 matching bases. CDR1 and CDR2 (germline): SEHNR, FQNEAQ (reference sequence). The CDR3 is made up of 11 amino acids. V shed 5 bases and J shed 10 bases, with 9 bases lying between them. CDR3 in DNA: TGTGCCAGCAGCCCAGGGCGCGAGCAGTTCTTC. Translating it yields CASSPGREQFF.

In this sample, this clone turned up a few times. The chain recombines TRBV7-9 with TRBJ2-3; a possible D gene is TRBD2 (5 bases). V lost 1 base to trimming and J lost 4 bases, with 9 bases between them. The CDR3 length is 14 residues. In germline, CDR1 is SEHNR, CDR2 FQNEAQ (reference sequence). Written as DNA, the CDR3 is TGTGCCAGCAGCTTAGTCGGGGTCCCAGATACGCAGTATTTT. This encodes CASSLVGVPDTQYF.